Listed below are T cell receptor beta chains from one sample, sequenced in a study of cytomegalovirus exposure and HLA in healthy donors. The protocol was immunoSEQ multiplex PCR, while the TCRdb copy is restricted to in-frame clones and leaves out a portion. Altogether about 210,000 clones are present, 82% being singletons, with the ten largest covering 5.5% to 7.5%. Sequencing was done on a sample of PBMCs. These receptor sequences come from a man aged 35-49 years in good health and CMV-seropositive. The CDR3 runs from the conserved cysteine through the conserved F or W. A D gene is named only where the DNA matches it firmly. Rows give clone size only sometimes, using once, few, many, or a class for an expanded clone.

v_gene	j_gene	d_gene	abundance	CDR3aa	CDR3nt
TRBV27	TRBJ2-3	-	once	CASSPGLLGSDTQYF	TGTGCCAGCAGTCCAGGGCTCCTCGGGTCAGATACGCAGTATTTT
TRBV19	TRBJ2-1	TRBD1	few	CASSGDSYNEQFF	TGTGCCAGTAGTGGGGACAGCTACAATGAGCAGTTCTTC
TRBV7-3	TRBJ2-1	-	-	CASSLNYGGEQFF	TGTGCCAGCAGCTTAAATTACGGAGGTGAGCAGTTCTTC
TRBV6-1	TRBJ2-1	TRBD2	-	CASRTSGSDNEQFF	TGTGCCAGCAGGACTAGCGGGAGTGACAATGAGCAGTTCTTC
TRBV6-5	TRBJ1-5	-	-	CASRSHGGPNQPQHF	TGTGCCAGCAGGTCCCACGGGGGGCCCAATCAGCCCCAGCATTTT
TRBV7-2	TRBJ2-7	-	-	CASSLVTTGEQYF	TGTGCCAGCAGCTTAGTAACCACTGGCGAGCAGTACTTC
TRBV7-8	TRBJ2-1	-	once	CASSLALVRNEQFF	TGTGCCAGCAGCTTAGCACTAGTCCGCAATGAGCAGTTCTTC
TRBV4-2	TRBJ2-3	TRBD2	-	CASSPRRGLAIQNTQYF	TGTGCCAGCAGCCCCAGGAGGGGACTAGCAATTCAGAATACGCAGTATTTT
TRBV7-3	TRBJ2-1	TRBD1	-	CASSLGGTGMNEQFF	TGTGCCAGCAGCTTAGGGGGGACAGGGATGAATGAGCAGTTCTTC
TRBV6-1	TRBJ2-3	TRBD2	-	CASSPTSGSTDTQYF	TGTGCCAGCAGTCCGACTAGCGGGAGTACGGATACGCAGTATTTT
TRBV18	TRBJ2-7	TRBD1	-	CASSPGQGTYEQYF	TGTGCCAGCTCACCAGGACAGGGCACCTACGAGCAGTACTTC
TRBV27	TRBJ1-1	-	-	CASSSWARGVWGVEAFF	TGTGCCAGCAGTTCGTGGGCCCGCGGGGTTTGGGGCGTTGAAGCTTTCTTT
TRBV10-1	TRBJ2-3	TRBD2	-	CASSLAGGTDTQYF	TGCGCCAGCAGTTTAGCGGGAGGCACAGATACGCAGTATTTT
TRBV7-8	TRBJ1-5	-	-	CASSLERGGQPQHF	TGTGCCAGCAGCTTAGAGAGGGGAGGACAGCCCCAGCATTTT
TRBV6-1	TRBJ2-1	TRBD2	-	CASSVSAGTSGVNEQFF	TGTGCCAGCAGTGTATCGGCCGGGACTAGCGGAGTTAATGAGCAGTTCTTC
TRBV11-2	TRBJ2-1	TRBD2	-	CASSLYTSGRANEQFF	TGTGCCAGCAGCTTATATACTAGCGGGAGGGCCAATGAGCAGTTCTTC
TRBV7-2	TRBJ2-1	-	-	CASSLIGGEYNEQFF	TGTGCCAGCAGCTTAATTGGCGGGGAGTACAATGAGCAGTTCTTC
TRBV18	TRBJ2-1	-	few	CASSPAGSEQFF	TGTGCCAGCTCACCAGCGGGGAGTGAGCAGTTCTTC
TRBV27	TRBJ2-5	-	few	CASSLSGSTQYF	TGTGCCAGCAGTTTGAGCGGCAGCACCCAGTACTTC
TRBV11-3	TRBJ2-6	-	-	CASSLLSGAGANVLTF	TGTGCCAGCAGCTTACTCTCAGGGGCTGGGGCCAACGTCCTGACTTTC
TRBV14	TRBJ2-5	-	-	CASSQDERTQYF	TGTGCCAGCAGCCAAGATGAGAGGACCCAGTACTTC
TRBV5-1	TRBJ2-5	TRBD2	-	CASQTSGIQETQYF	TGCGCCAGCCAGACTAGCGGGATCCAAGAGACCCAGTACTTC
TRBV18	TRBJ1-1	TRBD1	-	CASSPGTGGNTEAFF	TGTGCCAGCTCACCGGGGACAGGGGGGAACACTGAAGCTTTCTTT
TRBV6-1	TRBJ1-1	-	-	CASSAMGQIPPGAFF	TGTGCCAGCAGTGCAATGGGACAAATCCCCCCTGGAGCTTTCTTT
TRBV6-6	TRBJ2-3	TRBD1	once	CASSYLGQGVGDTQYF	TGTGCCAGCAGTTACTTGGGACAGGGCGTAGGAGATACGCAGTATTTT
TRBV5-4	TRBJ1-1	TRBD1	-	CASSYNRGTEAFF	TGTGCCAGCAGCTATAACAGGGGGACTGAAGCTTTCTTT
TRBV27	TRBJ2-7	-	-	CASSSGTTYEQYF	TGTGCCAGCAGTTCCGGGACAACCTACGAGCAGTACTTC
TRBV2	TRBJ2-2	-	-	CASSERGNTGELFF	TGTGCCAGCAGTGAACGAGGTAACACCGGGGAGCTGTTTTTT
TRBV2	TRBJ1-1	TRBD1	-	CASNRQGREAFF	TGTGCCAGCAACCGACAGGGGCGCGAAGCTTTCTTT
TRBV7-9	TRBJ2-5	-	-	CASSLEDFRETQYF	TGTGCCAGCAGCTTAGAGGACTTTCGAGAGACCCAGTACTTC
TRBV29-1	TRBJ1-2	TRBD1	few	CSVLDRDYGYTF	TGCAGCGTTTTGGACAGGGACTATGGCTACACCTTC
TRBV28	TRBJ1-1	-	few	CASIRGGENTEAFF	TGTGCCAGCATAAGAGGGGGGGAGAACACTGAAGCTTTCTTT
TRBV7-9	TRBJ1-5	-	-	CASGQSNSNQPQHF	TGTGCCAGCGGACAGTCTAATAGCAATCAGCCCCAGCATTTT
TRBV27	TRBJ1-2	-	-	CASSFPSGNGYTF	TGTGCCAGCAGTTTCCCCTCCGGGAATGGCTACACCTTC
TRBV29-1	TRBJ1-2	TRBD1	once	CSVEGQGKSSYTF	TGCAGCGTTGAAGGACAGGGAAAATCTAGCTACACCTTC
TRBV27	TRBJ2-5	TRBD2	-	CASTRKREPQETQYF	TGTGCCAGCACACGAAAGCGGGAACCTCAAGAGACCCAGTACTTC
TRBV5-1	TRBJ2-1	-	-	CASNRPGLSRKNEQFF	TGCGCCAGCAACCGTCCGGGACTGAGCAGAAAGAATGAGCAGTTCTTC
TRBV6-1	TRBJ1-5	-	-	CASKEGMGNQPQHF	TGTGCCAGCAAGGAGGGGATGGGCAATCAGCCCCAGCATTTT
TRBV5-6	TRBJ2-3	-	-	CASSTLYETQYF	TGTGCCAGCAGCACCCTATATGAAACGCAGTATTTT
TRBV9	TRBJ2-3	TRBD2	-	CASSVEPPGTSLRTTDTQYF	TGTGCCAGCAGCGTAGAACCTCCCGGGACTAGCTTACGGACCACAGATACGCAGTATTTT
TRBV6-6	TRBJ1-4	-	-	CASMSVDEKLFF	TGTGCCAGCATGAGCGTCGATGAAAAACTGTTTTTT
TRBV5-1	TRBJ2-2	-	once	CASSLDGATGELFF	TGCGCCAGCAGCCTCGATGGGGCTACCGGGGAGCTGTTTTTT
TRBV19	TRBJ2-1	TRBD2	-	CASSIGGGLESHEQFF	TGTGCCAGTAGTATCGGTGGGGGACTAGAGTCCCATGAGCAGTTCTTC
TRBV7-9	TRBJ2-1	TRBD2	-	CASRISGKDDEQFF	TGTGCCAGCAGGATTAGCGGGAAAGACGATGAGCAGTTCTTC
TRBV9	TRBJ1-6	-	once	CASSPRGSGNSPLHF	TGTGCCAGCAGCCCCCGCGGCTCAGGGAATTCACCCCTCCACTTT
TRBV7-9	TRBJ2-7	TRBD2	-	CSSSPWGGRSEQYF	TGTTCCAGCAGCCCCTGGGGAGGGAGAAGCGAGCAGTACTTC
TRBV18	TRBJ2-5	-	-	CASSPQGGQETQYF	TGTGCCAGCTCACCACAAGGCGGCCAAGAGACCCAGTACTTC
TRBV4-2	TRBJ1-5	-	-	CASSQDRTYSNQPQHF	TGTGCCAGCAGCCAAGACAGGACTTATAGCAATCAGCCCCAGCATTTT
TRBV7-6	TRBJ2-5	-	-	CASTSSETQYF	TGTGCCAGCACCTCCTCCGAGACCCAGTACTTC
TRBV5-1	TRBJ1-4	-	-	CASSLESVLHEKLFF	TGCGCCAGCAGCTTGGAGTCAGTGCTCCATGAAAAACTGTTTTTT
TRBV7-9	TRBJ2-7	-	-	CASSGKLKRDTSYEQYF	TGTGCCAGCAGCGGGAAATTGAAGCGGGACACCTCCTACGAGCAGTACTTC
TRBV9	TRBJ2-2	TRBD1	-	CASRDRPDNPGELFF	TGTGCCAGCAGGGACAGGCCCGATAATCCCGGGGAGCTGTTTTTT
TRBV6-5	TRBJ1-3	TRBD1	-	CASRPPGGSGNTIYF	TGTGCCAGCAGGCCCCCAGGGGGCTCTGGAAACACCATATATTTT
TRBV6-1	TRBJ1-3	-	-	CASKKGGSGNTIYF	TGTGCCAGCAAGAAGGGAGGATCTGGAAACACCATATATTTT
TRBV30	TRBJ2-2	TRBD1	-	CACWDRGSTGELFF	TGTGCCTGTTGGGACAGGGGTTCCACCGGGGAGCTGTTTTTT
TRBV5-4	TRBJ2-1	TRBD2	-	CASSLDLAGGYNEQFF	TGTGCCAGCAGCTTGGACCTAGCGGGGGGCTACAATGAGCAGTTCTTC
TRBV6-1	TRBJ2-7	TRBD1	-	CASRTGQGSYEQYF	TGTGCCAGCAGAACGGGACAGGGGTCCTACGAGCAGTACTTC
TRBV5-1	TRBJ1-1	TRBD1	once	CASSLQGARTEAFF	TGCGCCAGCAGCTTACAGGGGGCGCGGACTGAAGCTTTCTTT
TRBV5-6	TRBJ1-3	-	few	CASRAGVGNTIYF	TGTGCCAGCAGGGCAGGGGTCGGAAACACCATATATTTT